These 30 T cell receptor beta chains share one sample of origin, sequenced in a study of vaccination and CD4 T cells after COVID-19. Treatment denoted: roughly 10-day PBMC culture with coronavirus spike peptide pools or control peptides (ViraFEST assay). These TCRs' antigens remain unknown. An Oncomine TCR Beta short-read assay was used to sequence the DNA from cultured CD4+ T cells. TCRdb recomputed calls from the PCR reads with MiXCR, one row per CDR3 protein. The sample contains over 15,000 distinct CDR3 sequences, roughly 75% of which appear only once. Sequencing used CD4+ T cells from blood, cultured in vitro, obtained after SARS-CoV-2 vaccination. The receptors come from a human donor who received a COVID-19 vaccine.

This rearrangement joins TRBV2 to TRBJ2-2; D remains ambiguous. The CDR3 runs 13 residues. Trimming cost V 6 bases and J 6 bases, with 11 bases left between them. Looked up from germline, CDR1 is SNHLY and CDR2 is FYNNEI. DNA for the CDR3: TGTGCCAGCAGAGTGACACGATCCGGGGAGCTGTTTTTT. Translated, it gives CASRVTRSGELFF.

CDR3 loop: CSVEDGGGTQYF. For the CDR3, the DNA is TGCAGCGTTGAAGATGGCGGAGGAACGCAGTATTTT. The chain uses TRBV29-1 and TRBJ2-3, with D perhaps matching TRBD2 (5 bases). The V and J ends lost 0 bases and 9 bases respectively, with 10 bases between them. The CDR3 consists of 12 residues. CDR1 SQVTM and CDR2 ANQGSEA come from the germline V gene.

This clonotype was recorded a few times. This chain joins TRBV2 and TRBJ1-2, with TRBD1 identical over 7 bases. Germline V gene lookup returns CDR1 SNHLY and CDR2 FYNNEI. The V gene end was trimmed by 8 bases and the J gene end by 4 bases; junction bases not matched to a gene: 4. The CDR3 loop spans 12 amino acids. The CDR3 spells CASAGTAYGYTF. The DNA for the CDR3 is TGTGCCAGCGCCGGGACAGCCTATGGCTACACCTTC.

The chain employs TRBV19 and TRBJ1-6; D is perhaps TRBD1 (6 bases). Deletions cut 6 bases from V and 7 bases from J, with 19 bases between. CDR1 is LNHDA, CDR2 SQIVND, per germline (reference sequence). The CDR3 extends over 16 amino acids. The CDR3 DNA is TGTGCCAGTAGCAGCTCGGACAAAGGACAGAATTCACCCCTCCACTTT. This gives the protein CASSSSDKGQNSPLHF.

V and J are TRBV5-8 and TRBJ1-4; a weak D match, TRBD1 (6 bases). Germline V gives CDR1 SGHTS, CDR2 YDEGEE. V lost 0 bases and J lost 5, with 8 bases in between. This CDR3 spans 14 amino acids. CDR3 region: CASSLGTVNEKLFF. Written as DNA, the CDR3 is TGTGCCAGCAGCTTGGGGACAGTGAATGAAAAACTGTTTTTT.

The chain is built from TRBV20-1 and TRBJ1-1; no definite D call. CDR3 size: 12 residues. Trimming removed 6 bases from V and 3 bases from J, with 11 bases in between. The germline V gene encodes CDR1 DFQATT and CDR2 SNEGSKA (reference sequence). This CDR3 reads CSAPALHTEAFF. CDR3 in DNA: TGCAGTGCCCCAGCCCTGCACACTGAAGCTTTCTTT.

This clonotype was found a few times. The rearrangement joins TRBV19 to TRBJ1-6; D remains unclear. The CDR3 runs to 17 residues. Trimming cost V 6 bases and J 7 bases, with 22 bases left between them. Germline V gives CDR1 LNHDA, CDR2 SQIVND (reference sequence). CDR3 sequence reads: CASSRNPPGGGNSPLHF. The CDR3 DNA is TGTGCCAGTAGCCGCAACCCCCCGGGTGGTGGGAATTCACCCCTCCACTTT. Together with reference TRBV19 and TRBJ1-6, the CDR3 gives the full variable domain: DGGITQSPKYLFRKEGQNVTLSCEQNLNHDAMYWYRQDPGQGLRLIYYSQIVNDFQKGDIAEGYSVSREKKESFPLTVTSAQKNPTAFYLCASSRNPPGGGNSPLHFGNGTRLTVT.

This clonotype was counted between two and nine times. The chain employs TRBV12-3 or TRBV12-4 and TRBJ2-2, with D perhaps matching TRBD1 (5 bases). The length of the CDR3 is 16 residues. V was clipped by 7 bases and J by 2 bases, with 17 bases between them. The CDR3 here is CASTPRVGANTGELFF. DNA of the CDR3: TGTGCCAGCACCCCCCGGGTAGGGGCCAACACCGGGGAGCTGTTTTTT.

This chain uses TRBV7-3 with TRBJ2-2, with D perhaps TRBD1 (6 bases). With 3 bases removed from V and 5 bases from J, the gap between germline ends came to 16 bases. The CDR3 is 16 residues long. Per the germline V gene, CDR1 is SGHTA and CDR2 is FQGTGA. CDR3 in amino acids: CASSFTRSQGTGELFF. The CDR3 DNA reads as TGTGCCAGCAGCTTCACACGGTCTCAGGGGACCGGGGAGCTGTTTTTT.

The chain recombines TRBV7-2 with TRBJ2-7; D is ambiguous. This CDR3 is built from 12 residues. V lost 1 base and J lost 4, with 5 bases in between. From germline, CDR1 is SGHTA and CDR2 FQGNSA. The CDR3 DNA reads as TGTGCCAGCAGCTTAGGTCGGTACGAGCAGTACTTC. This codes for CASSLGRYEQYF. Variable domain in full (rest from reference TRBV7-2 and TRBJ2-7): GAGVSQSPSNKVTEKGKDVELRCDPISGHTALYWYRQSLGQGLEFLIYFQGNSAPDKSGLPSDRFSAERTGGSVSTLTIQRTQQEDSAVYLCASSLGRYEQYFGPGTRLTVT.

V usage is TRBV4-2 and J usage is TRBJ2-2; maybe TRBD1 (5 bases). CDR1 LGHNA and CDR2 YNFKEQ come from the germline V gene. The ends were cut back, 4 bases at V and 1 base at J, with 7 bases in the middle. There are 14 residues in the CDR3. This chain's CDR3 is CASSPGQNTGELFF. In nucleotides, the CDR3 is TGTGCCAGCAGCCCCGGACAGAACACCGGGGAGCTGTTTTTT.

Written as DNA, the CDR3 is TGCAGTGCTAGAGATGGCCGACTAGCGGGGGTCGCCTACGAGCAGTACTTC. Translation gives CSARDGRLAGVAYEQYF. This chain links TRBV20-1 with TRBJ2-7, with 12 bases that match TRBD2. The CDR3 is 17 amino acids. Germline V gene sequence: CDR1 DFQATT, CDR2 SNEGSKA (reference sequence). Germline trimming cut 0 bases from V and 2 bases from J; bases unmatched to any gene: 8.

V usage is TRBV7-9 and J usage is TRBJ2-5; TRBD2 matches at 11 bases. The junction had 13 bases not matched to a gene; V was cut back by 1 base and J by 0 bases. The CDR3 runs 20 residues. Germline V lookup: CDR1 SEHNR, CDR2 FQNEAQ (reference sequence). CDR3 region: CASSLVGLITSGGDQETQYF. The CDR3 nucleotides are TGTGCCAGCAGCTTAGTGGGTCTTATTACTAGCGGGGGCGACCAAGAGACCCAGTACTTC.

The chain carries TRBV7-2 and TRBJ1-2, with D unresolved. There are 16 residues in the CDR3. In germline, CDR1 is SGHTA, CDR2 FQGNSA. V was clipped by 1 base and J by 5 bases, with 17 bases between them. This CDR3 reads CASSLDGGRERYGYTF. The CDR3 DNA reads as TGTGCCAGCAGCTTAGACGGCGGCCGGGAGAGGTATGGCTACACCTTC.

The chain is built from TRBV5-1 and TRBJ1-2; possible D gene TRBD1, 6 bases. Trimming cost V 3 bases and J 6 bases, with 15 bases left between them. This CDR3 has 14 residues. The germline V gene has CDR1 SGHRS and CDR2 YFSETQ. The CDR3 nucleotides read TGCGCCAGCAGCTCCATACAGGGTCAGGATGGCTACACCTTC. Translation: CASSSIQGQDGYTF.

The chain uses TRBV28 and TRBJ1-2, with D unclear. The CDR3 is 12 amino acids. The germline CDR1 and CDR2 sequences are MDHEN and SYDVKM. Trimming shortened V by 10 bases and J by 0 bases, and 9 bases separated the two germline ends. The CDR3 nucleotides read TGTGCCACCCAGGCAGCTAACTATGGCTACACCTTC. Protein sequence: CATQAANYGYTF.

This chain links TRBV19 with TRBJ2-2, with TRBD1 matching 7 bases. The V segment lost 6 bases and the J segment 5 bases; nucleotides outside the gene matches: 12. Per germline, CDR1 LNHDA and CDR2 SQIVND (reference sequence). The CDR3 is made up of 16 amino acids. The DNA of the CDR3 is TGTGCCAGTAGGGATACCTCCCAGGGGGAGACCGGGGAGCTGTTTTTT. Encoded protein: CASRDTSQGETGELFF.

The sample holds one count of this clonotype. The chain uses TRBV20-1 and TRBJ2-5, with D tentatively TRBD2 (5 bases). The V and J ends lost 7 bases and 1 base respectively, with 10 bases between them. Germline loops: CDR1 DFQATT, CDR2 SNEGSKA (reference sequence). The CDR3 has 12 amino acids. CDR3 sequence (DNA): TGCAGTGTCGGAGGTAGCCAAGAGACCCAGTACTTC. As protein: CSVGGSQETQYF.

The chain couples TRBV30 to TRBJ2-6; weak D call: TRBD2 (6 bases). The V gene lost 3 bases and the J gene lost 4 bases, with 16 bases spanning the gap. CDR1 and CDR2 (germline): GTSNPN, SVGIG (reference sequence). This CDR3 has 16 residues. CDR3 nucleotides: TGTGCCTGGAGAGGCTATGGGACTCCCGGGGCCAACGTCCTGACTTTC. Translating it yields CAWRGYGTPGANVLTF. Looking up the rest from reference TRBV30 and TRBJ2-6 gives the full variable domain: SQTIHQWPATLVQPVGSPLSLECTVEGTSNPNLYWYRQAAGRGLQLLFYSVGIGQISSEVPQNLSASRPQDRQFILSSKKLLLSDSGFYLCAWRGYGTPGANVLTFGAGSRLTVL.

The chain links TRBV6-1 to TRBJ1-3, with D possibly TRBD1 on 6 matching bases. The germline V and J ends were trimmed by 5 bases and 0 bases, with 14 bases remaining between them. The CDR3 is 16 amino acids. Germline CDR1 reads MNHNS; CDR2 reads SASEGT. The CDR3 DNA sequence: TGTGCCAGCAGTCAAGTAACAGGGAGCTCTGGAAACACCATATATTTT. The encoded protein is CASSQVTGSSGNTIYF.

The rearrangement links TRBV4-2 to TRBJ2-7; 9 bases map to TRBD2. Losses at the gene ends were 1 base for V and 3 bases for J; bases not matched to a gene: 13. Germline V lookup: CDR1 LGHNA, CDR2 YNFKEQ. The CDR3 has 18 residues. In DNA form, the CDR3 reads TGTGCCAGCAGCCAAGTAGGGGGTAGCGGGAGCCTTTTCTACGAGCAGTACTTC. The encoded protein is CASSQVGGSGSLFYEQYF.

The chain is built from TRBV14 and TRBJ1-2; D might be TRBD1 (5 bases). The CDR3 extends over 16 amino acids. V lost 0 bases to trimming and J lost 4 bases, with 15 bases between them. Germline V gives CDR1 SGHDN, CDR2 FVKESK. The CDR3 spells CASSQDRAGRTYGYTF. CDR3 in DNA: TGTGCCAGCAGCCAAGATCGGGCAGGGAGAACCTATGGCTACACCTTC.

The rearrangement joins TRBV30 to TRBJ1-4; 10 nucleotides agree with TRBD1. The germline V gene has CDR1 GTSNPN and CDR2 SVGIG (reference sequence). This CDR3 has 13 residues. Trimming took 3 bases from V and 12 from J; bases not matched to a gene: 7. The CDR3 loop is CAWSRDRGSELFF. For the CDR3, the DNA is TGTGCCTGGAGCCGGGACAGGGGTTCAGAACTGTTTTTT.

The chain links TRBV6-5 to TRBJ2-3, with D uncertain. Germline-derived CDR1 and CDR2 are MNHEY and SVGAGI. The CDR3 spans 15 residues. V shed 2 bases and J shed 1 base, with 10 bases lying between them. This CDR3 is CASSYAAEGTDTQYF. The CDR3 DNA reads TGTGCCAGCAGTTACGCCGCAGAGGGCACAGATACGCAGTATTTT.

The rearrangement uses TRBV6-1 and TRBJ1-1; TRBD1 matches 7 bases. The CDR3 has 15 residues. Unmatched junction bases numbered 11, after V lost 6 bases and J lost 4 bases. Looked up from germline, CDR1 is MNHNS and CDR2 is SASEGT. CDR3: CASSGIRGMGTEAFF. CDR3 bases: TGTGCCAGCAGCGGAATCAGGGGGATGGGCACTGAAGCTTTCTTT.

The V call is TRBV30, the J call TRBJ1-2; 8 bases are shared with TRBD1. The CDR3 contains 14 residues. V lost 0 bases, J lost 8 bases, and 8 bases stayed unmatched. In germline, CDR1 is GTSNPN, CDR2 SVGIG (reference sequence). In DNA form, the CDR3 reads TGTGCCTGGAGTGTCGCCAGGGGGCTAGTAGGCTACACCTTC. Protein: CAWSVARGLVGYTF.

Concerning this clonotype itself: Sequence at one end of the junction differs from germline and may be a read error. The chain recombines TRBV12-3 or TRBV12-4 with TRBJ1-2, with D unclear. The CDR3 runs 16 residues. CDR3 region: CASSLVSRPGNYDYTF. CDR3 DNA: TGTGCCAGCAGTTTAGTATCGCGACCGGGTAACTATGACTACACCTTC.

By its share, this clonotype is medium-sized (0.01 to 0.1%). The CDR3: CSARVPGGNTEAFF. The CDR3 nucleotides are TGCAGTGCTAGAGTGCCAGGTGGGAACACTGAAGCTTTCTTT. The chain has TRBV20-1 and TRBJ1-1; D unresolved. Germline V gene lookup returns CDR1 DFQATT and CDR2 SNEGSKA (reference sequence). V shed 1 base and J shed 1 base, with 10 bases lying between them. This CDR3 comprises 14 residues.

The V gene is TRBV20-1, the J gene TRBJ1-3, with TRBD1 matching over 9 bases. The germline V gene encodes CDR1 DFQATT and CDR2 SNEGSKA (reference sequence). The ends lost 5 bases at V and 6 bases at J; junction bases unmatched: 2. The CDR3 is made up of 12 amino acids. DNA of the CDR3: TGCAGTGCTGGACAGGGGTTAAACACCATATATTTT. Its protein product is CSAGQGLNTIYF.

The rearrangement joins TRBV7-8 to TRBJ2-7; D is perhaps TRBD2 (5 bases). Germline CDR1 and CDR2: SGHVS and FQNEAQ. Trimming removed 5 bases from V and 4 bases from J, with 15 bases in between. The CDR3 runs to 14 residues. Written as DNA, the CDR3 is TGTGCCAGCAGCCGGGGTCGGGGTGCGTACGAGCAGTACTTC. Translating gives CASSRGRGAYEQYF.